Listed below are T cell receptor beta chains from one sample, sequenced in a study of memory CD4+ T cells and cytomegalovirus serostatus. Libraries were prepared by immunoSEQ multiplex PCR; TCRdb keeps only in-frame clonotypes and omits some of them. This table has tens of thousands of clones, roughly three quarters appearing once. Specimen: memory CD4+ T cells from blood. All receptors come from an adult in good health and CMV-seropositive. CDR3s include the opening cysteine and the closing phenylalanine or tryptophan. D genes are given only for firm matches. Part of the rows lack a size; the others show once, few, many or a class for expanded clones.

V gene,clone size,D gene,J gene,CDR3 protein,CDR3 DNA
TRBV10-1,-,-,TRBJ2-2,CASSRLRTGELFF,TGCGCCAGCAGTAGATTGAGAACGGGGGAGCTGTTTTTT
TRBV5-1,-,TRBD1,TRBJ1-1,CASSDYRGGTEAFF,TGCGCCAGCAGCGACTACAGGGGAGGGACTGAAGCTTTCTTT
TRBV6-5,few,-,TRBJ1-5,CASSSGLNQPQHF,TGTGCCAGCAGTTCAGGTCTCAATCAGCCCCAGCATTTT
TRBV19,-,-,TRBJ1-1,CASSMGAFNTEAFF,TGTGCCAGTAGTATGGGTGCCTTTAACACTGAAGCTTTCTTT
TRBV28,-,-,TRBJ1-1,CASPARAGGASAAFF,TGTGCCAGCCCCGCCCGTGCTGGGGGGGCTAGCGCAGCTTTCTTT
TRBV14,-,TRBD2,TRBJ2-5,CASSQEGTSGLRGETQYF,TGTGCCAGCAGCCAAGAAGGGACTAGCGGGTTACGGGGAGAGACCCAGTACTTC
TRBV4-1,many,-,TRBJ1-1,CASSPFGGNTEAFF,TGCGCCAGCAGCCCCTTCGGGGGGAACACTGAAGCTTTCTTT
TRBV7-3,-,-,TRBJ2-2,CASSAFLVTGELFF,TGTGCCAGCAGCGCCTTCTTGGTCACCGGGGAGCTGTTTTTT
TRBV7-9,-,TRBD2,TRBJ2-7,CASSYSGEGNEQYF,TGTGCCAGCAGCTACTCGGGGGAGGGGAACGAGCAGTACTTC
TRBV5-4,-,TRBD2,TRBJ2-3,CASSSGEGLAGVNTQYF,TGTGCCAGCAGCTCCGGGGAAGGACTAGCGGGAGTCAATACGCAGTATTTT
TRBV5-1,few,TRBD2,TRBJ2-1,CASSVSGTGDEQFF,TGCGCCAGCAGCGTTAGCGGGACCGGCGATGAGCAGTTCTTC
TRBV2,-,-,TRBJ2-1,CASSEARAGWDEQFF,TGTGCCAGCAGTGAAGCGAGGGCAGGGTGGGATGAGCAGTTCTTC
TRBV19,-,-,TRBJ2-1,CASSREGAYNEQFF,TGTGCCAGTAGTAGGGAGGGGGCCTACAATGAGCAGTTCTTC
TRBV7-2,-,TRBD1,TRBJ1-5,CASSPGAGGSQPQHF,TGTGCCAGCAGCCCCGGGGCAGGGGGCAGTCAGCCCCAGCATTTT
TRBV6-5,few,TRBD1,TRBJ2-2,CASSYSGTGGTGELFF,TGTGCCAGCAGTTACTCGGGGACAGGAGGCACCGGGGAGCTGTTTTTT
TRBV28,-,-,TRBJ1-1,CASSFRDTEAFF,TGTGCCAGCAGTTTCAGGGACACTGAAGCTTTCTTT
TRBV6-5,-,TRBD1,TRBJ2-7,CASGRQGTYEQYF,TGTGCCAGCGGCCGACAGGGGACCTACGAGCAGTACTTC
TRBV4-1,-,-,TRBJ1-4,CASSRSDSLVEKLFF,TGCGCCAGCAGCCGCTCCGACAGTTTAGTAGAAAAACTGTTTTTT
TRBV5-1,-,-,TRBJ2-5,CASSSRGDQYF,TGCGCCAGCAGCTCCCGAGGAGACCAGTACTTC
TRBV7-9,-,-,TRBJ2-2,CASNGSPSPDTGELFF,TGTGCCAGCAATGGCTCCCCGTCCCCTGACACCGGGGAGCTGTTTTTT
TRBV6-5,-,-,TRBJ2-7,CASSYLYEQYF,TGTGCCAGCAGTTACCTGTACGAGCAGTACTTC
TRBV7-2,-,-,TRBJ1-1,CASSFGGGETEAFF,TGTGCCAGCAGCTTCGGGGGGGGTGAAACTGAAGCTTTCTTT
TRBV18,few,-,TRBJ1-1,CASSPFMNTEAFF,TGTGCCAGCTCACCATTTATGAACACTGAAGCTTTCTTT
TRBV28,-,TRBD1,TRBJ1-4,CASKRDSLTGPFF,TGTGCCAGCAAACGGGACAGCCTCACTGGTCCGTTTTTT
TRBV9,-,TRBD2,TRBJ2-3,CASSVGGGGTNADTQYF,TGTGCCAGCAGCGTAGGGGGCGGGGGGACCAACGCAGATACGCAGTATTTT
TRBV7-8,-,TRBD1,TRBJ1-2,CASSLNQGVDYGYTF,TGTGCCAGCAGCTTAAATCAGGGGGTGGACTATGGCTACACCTTC
TRBV4-1,once,TRBD2,TRBJ2-5,CASSPTSGTHMPETQYF,TGCGCCAGCAGCCCCACTAGCGGGACGCATATGCCAGAGACCCAGTACTTC
TRBV19,-,TRBD2,TRBJ2-1,CASSSYSGGYNEQFF,TGTGCCAGTAGTAGTTATAGCGGGGGGTACAATGAGCAGTTCTTC
TRBV6-5,-,TRBD1,TRBJ1-2,CASSESRGGYGYTF,TGTGCCAGCAGCGAAAGCAGGGGGGGCTATGGCTACACCTTC
TRBV28,-,TRBD1,TRBJ1-1,CAGTGVNTEAFF,TGTGCCGGTACAGGGGTGAACACTGAAGCTTTCTTT
TRBV27,-,-,TRBJ1-1,CASSFSSLNTEAFF,TGTGCCAGCAGTTTCTCCTCACTGAACACTGAAGCTTTCTTT
TRBV6-5,many,TRBD1,TRBJ1-5,CASRDRGLDQPQHF,TGTGCCAGCAGGGACAGGGGGCTTGATCAGCCCCAGCATTTT